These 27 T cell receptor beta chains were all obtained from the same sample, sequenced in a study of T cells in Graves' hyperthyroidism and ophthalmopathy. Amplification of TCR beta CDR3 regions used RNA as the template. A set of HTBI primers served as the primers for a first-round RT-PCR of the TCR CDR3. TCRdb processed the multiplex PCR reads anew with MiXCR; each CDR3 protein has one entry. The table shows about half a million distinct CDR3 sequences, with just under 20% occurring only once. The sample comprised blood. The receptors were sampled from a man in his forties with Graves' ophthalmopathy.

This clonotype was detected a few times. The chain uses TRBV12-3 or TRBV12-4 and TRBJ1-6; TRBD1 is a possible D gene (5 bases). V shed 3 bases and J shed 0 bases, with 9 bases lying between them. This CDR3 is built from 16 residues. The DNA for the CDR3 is TGTGCCAGCAGTTTGACAGAACCCTCCTATAATTCACCCCTCCACTTT. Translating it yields CASSLTEPSYNSPLHF.

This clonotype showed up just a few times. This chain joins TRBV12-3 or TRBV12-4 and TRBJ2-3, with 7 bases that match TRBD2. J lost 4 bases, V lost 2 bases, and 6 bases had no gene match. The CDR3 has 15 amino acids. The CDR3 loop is CASSLRRLAPDTQYF. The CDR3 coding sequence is TGTGCCAGCAGTTTACGCCGACTAGCCCCAGATACGCAGTATTTT.

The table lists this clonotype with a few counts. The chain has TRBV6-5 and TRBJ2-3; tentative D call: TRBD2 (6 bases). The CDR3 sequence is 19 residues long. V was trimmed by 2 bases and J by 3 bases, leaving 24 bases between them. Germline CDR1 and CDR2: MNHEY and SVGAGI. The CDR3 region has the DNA TGTGCCAGCAGTTACATAGGACCAATCGGAGCGGGCTCTACAGATACGCAGTATTTT. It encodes CASSYIGPIGAGSTDTQYF.

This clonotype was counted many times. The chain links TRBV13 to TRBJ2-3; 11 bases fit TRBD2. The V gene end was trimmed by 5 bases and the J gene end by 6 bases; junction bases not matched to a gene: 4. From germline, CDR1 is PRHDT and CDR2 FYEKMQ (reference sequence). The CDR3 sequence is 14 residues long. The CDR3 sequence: CASSQGTSGDTQYF. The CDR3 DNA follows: TGTGCCAGCAGCCAGGGGACTAGCGGCGATACGCAGTATTTT.

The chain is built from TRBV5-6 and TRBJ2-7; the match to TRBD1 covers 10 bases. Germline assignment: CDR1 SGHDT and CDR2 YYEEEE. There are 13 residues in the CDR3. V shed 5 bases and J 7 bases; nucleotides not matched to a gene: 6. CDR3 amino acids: CASRKTGGKEQYF. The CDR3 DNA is TGTGCCAGCAGAAAGACAGGGGGCAAGGAGCAGTACTTC.

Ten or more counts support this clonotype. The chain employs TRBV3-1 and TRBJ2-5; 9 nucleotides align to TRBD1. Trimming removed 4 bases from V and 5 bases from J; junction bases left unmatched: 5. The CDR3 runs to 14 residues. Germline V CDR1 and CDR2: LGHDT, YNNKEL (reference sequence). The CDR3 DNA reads TGTGCCAGCAGCCGACAGGGGGGGCAGGAGACCCAGTACTTC. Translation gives CASSRQGGQETQYF.

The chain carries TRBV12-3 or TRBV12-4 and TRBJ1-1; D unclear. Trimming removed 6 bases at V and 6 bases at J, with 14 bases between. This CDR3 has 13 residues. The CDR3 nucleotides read TGTGCCAGCAGCGCCATGGTGCGTCCTGAAGCTTTCTTT. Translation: CASSAMVRPEAFF.

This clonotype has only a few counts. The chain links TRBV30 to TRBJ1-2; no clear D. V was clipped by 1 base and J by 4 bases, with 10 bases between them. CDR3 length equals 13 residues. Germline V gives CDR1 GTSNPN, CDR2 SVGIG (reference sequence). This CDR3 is CAWSDKWAYGYTF. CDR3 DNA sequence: TGTGCCTGGAGTGATAAGTGGGCCTATGGCTACACCTTC.

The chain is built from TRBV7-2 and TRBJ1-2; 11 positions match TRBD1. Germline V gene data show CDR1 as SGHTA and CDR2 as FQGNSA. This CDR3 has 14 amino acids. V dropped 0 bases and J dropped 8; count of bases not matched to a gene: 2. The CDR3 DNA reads TGTGCCAGCAGCTTAGCGCGGACAGGGGGCGGCTACACCTTC. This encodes CASSLARTGGGYTF. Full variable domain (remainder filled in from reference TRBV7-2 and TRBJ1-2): GAGVSQSPSNKVTEKGKDVELRCDPISGHTALYWYRQSLGQGLEFLIYFQGNSAPDKSGLPSDRFSAERTGGSVSTLTIQRTQQEDSAVYLCASSLARTGGGYTFGSGTRLTVV.

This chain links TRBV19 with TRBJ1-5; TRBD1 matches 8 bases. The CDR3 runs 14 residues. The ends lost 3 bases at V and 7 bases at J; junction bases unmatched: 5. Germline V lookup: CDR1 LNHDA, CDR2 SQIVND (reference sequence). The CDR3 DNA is TGTGCCAGTAGTATGACAGGGGCGGCCCAGCCCCAGCATTTT. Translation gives CASSMTGAAQPQHF.

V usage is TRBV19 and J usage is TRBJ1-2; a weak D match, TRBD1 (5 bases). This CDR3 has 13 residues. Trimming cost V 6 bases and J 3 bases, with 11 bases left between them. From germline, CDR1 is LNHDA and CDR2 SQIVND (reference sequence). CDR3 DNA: TGTGCCAGTAGGGCCGGGACTCACTATGGCTACACCTTC. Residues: CASRAGTHYGYTF. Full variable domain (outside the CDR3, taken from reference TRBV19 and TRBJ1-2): DGGITQSPKYLFRKEGQNVTLSCEQNLNHDAMYWYRQDPGQGLRLIYYSQIVNDFQKGDIAEGYSVSREKKESFPLTVTSAQKNPTAFYLCASRAGTHYGYTFGSGTRLTVV.

The CDR3 bases are TGTGCCAGCAGCCCTATAGCGGGAAAGGTGTTTTTT. Protein sequence: CASSPIAGKVFF. The chain carries TRBV28 and TRBJ2-2, with 8 bases fitting TRBD2. CDR1 is MDHEN, CDR2 SYDVKM, per germline. Trimming took 6 bases from V and 15 from J; bases not matched to a gene: 9. The CDR3 loop spans 12 amino acids.

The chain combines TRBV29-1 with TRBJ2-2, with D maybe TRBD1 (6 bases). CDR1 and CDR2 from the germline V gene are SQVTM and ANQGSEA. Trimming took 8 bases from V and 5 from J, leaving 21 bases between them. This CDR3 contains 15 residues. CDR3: CSSLLGTPSTGELFF. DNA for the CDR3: TGCAGCTCTCTCTTAGGGACACCTAGTACCGGGGAGCTGTTTTTT.

CDR3 DNA sequence: TGCGCCAGCAGCCAAGGGGAATTACTAGCGGGAGCTAACGAGCAGTACTTC. Protein product: CASSQGELLAGANEQYF. The chain combines TRBV4-1 with TRBJ2-7; 11 bases are shared with TRBD2. Looked up from germline, CDR1 is MGHRA and CDR2 is YSYEKL. V lost 1 base to trimming and J lost 5 bases; unmatched junction nucleotides: 10. The CDR3 loop spans 17 amino acids.

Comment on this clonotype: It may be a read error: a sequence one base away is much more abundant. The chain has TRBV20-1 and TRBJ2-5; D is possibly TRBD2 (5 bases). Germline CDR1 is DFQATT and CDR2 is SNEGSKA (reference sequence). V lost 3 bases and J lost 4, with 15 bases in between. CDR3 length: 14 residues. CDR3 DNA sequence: TGCAGTGCTAGGGTCCAGAGGGCGGGAGAGACCCAGTACTTC. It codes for CSARVQRAGETQYF.

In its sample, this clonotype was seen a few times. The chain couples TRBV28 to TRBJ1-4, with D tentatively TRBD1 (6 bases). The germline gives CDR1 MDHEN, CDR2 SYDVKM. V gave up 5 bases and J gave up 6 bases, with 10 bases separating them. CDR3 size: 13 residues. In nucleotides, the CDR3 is TGTGCCAGCAGTGCGTCAGGGGATGAAAAACTGTTTTTT. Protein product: CASSASGDEKLFF.

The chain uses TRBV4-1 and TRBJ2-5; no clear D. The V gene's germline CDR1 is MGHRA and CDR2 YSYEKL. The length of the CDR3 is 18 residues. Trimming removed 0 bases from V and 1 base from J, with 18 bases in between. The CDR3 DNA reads TGCGCCAGCAGCCAAGATCGTTATGAAGGCAGGTGCCAAGAGACCCAGTACTTC. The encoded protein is CASSQDRYEGRCQETQYF.

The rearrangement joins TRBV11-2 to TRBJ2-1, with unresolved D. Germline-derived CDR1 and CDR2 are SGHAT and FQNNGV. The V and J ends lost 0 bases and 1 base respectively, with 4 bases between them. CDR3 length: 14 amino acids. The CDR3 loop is CASSLDASYNEQFF. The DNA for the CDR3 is TGTGCCAGCAGCTTAGACGCATCCTACAATGAGCAGTTCTTC.

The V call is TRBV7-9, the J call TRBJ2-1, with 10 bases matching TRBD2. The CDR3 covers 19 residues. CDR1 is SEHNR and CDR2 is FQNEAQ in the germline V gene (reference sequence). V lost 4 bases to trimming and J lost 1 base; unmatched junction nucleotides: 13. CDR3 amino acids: CASSSAGLAERGSYNEQFF. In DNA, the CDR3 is TGTGCCAGCAGCTCCGCTGGACTAGCGGAGAGGGGATCCTACAATGAGCAGTTCTTC.

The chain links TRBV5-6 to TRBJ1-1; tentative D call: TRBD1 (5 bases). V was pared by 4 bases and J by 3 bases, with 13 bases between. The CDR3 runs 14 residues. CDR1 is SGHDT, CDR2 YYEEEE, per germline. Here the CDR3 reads CASSLGPKDTEAFF. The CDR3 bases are TGTGCCAGCAGCCTGGGGCCCAAAGACACTGAAGCTTTCTTT.

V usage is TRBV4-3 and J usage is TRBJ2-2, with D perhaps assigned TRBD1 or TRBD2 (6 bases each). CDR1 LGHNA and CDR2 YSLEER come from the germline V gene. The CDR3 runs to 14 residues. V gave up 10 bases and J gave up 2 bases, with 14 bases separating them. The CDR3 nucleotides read TGCGCCACCCGGGGGCTTTTAAACACCGGGGAGCTGTTTTTT. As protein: CATRGLLNTGELFF.

DNA of the CDR3: TGCGCCAGCAGCCCTCGGACTAGCAACACCGGGGAGCTGTTTTTT. Protein sequence: CASSPRTSNTGELFF. The rearrangement uses TRBV4-1 and TRBJ2-2; 8 positions agree with TRBD2. This CDR3 has 15 residues. Trimming at V came to 4 bases and at J to 2 bases, leaving 3 bases not matched to a gene. Per the germline V gene, CDR1 is MGHRA and CDR2 is YSYEKL.

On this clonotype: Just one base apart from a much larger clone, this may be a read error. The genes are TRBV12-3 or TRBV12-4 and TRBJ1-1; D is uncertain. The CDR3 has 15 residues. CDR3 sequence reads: CASSLPREVNAEAFF. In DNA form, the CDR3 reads TGTGCCAGCAGTCTCCCTCGGGAGGTGAACGCTGAAGCTTTCTTT.

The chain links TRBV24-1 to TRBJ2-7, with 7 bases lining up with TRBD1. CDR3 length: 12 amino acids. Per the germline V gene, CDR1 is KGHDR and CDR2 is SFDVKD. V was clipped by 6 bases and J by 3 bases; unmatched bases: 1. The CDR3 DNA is TGTGCCACCAGTCACAGGGGCTACGAGCAGTACTTC. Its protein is CATSHRGYEQYF.

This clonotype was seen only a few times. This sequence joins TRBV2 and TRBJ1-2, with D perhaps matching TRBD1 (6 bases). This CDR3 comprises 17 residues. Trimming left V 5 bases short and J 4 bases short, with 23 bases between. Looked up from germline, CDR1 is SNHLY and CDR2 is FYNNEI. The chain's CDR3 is CASSSNTLRQDLYGYTF. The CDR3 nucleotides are TGTGCCAGCAGTTCCAACACATTGCGACAGGACCTCTATGGCTACACCTTC.

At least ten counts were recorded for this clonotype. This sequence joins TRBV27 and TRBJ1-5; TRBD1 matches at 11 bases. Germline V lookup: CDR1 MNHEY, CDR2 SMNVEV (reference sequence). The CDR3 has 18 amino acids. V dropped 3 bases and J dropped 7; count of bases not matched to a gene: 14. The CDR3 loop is CASSFYNPGQGGNQPQHF. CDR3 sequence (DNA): TGTGCCAGCAGTTTTTATAATCCGGGACAGGGGGGAAACCAGCCCCAGCATTTT.

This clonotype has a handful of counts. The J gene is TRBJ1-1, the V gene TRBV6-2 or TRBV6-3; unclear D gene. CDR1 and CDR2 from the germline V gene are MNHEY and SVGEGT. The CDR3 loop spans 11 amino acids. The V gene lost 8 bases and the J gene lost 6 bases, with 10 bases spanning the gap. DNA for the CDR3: TGTGCCAGCTCGAAAAGGGCTGAAGCTTTCTTT. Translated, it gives CASSKRAEAFF.